The T cell receptor (beta chain) under discussion was sequenced for a study of T cell responses to AZD1222 COVID-19 vaccine. Method: immunoSEQ multiplex PCR; TCRdb's copy keeps in-frame clones and lacks some. The data hold over 90,000 clones, with around 82% observed a single time. From germline, CDR1 is SEHNR and CDR2 FQNEAQ (reference sequence). The CDR3 totals 19 residues. With 1 base clipped from V and 0 bases from J, the junction kept 10 bases outside the gene matches. The receptor comes from an adult in good health. The sample was peripheral blood, taken on day 0 of AZD1222 vaccination. V and J are TRBV7-9 and TRBJ1-3; 9 nucleotides align to TRBD1. CDR3 residues: CASSLVRGGTGTSGNTIYF. The CDR3 DNA follows: TGTGCCAGCAGCTTAGTCCGGGGCGGGACAGGGACCTCTGGAAACACCATATATTTT.